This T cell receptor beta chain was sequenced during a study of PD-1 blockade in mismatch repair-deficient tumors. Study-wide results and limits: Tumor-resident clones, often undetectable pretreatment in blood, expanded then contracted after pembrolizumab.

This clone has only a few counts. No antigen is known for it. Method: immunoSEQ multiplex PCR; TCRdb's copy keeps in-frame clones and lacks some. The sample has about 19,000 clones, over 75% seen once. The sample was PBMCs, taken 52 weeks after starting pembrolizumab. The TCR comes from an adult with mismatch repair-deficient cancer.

CDR3 in amino acids: CASSEEFFEQYF. CDR3 DNA: TGTGCCAGCAGTGAAGAATTCTTCGAGCAGTACTTC. J is TRBJ2-7 and V is TRBV2; D is unresolved. Germline V gene sequence: CDR1 SNHLY, CDR2 FYNNEI. Deletions cut 1 base from V and 6 bases from J, with 7 bases between. The CDR3 covers 12 residues. The full variable domain, completed using reference TRBV2 and TRBJ2-7, is EPEVTQTPSHQVTQMGQEVILRCVPISNHLYFYWYRQILGQKVEFLVSFYNNEISEKSEIFDDQFSVERPDGSNFTLKIRSTKLEDSAMYFCASSEEFFEQYFGPGTRLTVT.